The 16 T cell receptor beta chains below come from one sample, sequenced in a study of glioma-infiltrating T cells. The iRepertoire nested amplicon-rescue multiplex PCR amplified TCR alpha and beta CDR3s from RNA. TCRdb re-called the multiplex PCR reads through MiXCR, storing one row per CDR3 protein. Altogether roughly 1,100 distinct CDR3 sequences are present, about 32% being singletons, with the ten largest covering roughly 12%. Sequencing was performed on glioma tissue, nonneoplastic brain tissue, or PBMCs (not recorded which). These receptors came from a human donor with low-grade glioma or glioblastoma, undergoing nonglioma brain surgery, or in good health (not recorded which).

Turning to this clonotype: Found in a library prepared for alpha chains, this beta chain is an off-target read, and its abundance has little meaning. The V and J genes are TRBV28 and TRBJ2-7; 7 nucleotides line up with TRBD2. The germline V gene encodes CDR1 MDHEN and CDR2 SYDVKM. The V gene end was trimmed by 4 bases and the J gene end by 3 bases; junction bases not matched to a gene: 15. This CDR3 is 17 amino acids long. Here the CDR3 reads CASSSKRGVSGGYEQYF. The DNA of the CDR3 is TGTGCCAGCAGTTCCAAGCGCGGGGTATCGGGGGGCTACGAGCAGTACTTC.

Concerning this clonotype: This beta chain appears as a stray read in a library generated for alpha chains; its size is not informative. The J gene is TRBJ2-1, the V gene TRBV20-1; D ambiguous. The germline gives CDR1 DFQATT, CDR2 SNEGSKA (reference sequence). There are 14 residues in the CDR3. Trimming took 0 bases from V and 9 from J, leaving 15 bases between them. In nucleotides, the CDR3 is TGCAGTGCTAGAGATCCCCGCCTAAGCACTGAGCAGTTCTTC. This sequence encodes CSARDPRLSTEQFF.

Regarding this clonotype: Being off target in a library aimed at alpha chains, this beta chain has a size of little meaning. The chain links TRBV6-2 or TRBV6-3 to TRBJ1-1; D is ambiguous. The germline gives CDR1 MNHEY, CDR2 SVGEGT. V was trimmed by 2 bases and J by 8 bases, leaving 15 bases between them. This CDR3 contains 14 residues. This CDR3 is CASSYPPQDPEAFF. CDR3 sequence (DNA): TGTGCCAGCAGTTACCCTCCTCAGGACCCAGAAGCTTTCTTT.

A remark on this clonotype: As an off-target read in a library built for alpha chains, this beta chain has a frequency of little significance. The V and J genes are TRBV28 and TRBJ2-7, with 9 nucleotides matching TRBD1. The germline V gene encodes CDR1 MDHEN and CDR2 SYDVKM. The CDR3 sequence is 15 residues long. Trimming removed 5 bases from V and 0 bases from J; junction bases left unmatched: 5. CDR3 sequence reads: CASSLDRGSSYEQYF. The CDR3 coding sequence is TGTGCCAGCAGTCTGGACAGGGGCAGCTCCTACGAGCAGTACTTC.

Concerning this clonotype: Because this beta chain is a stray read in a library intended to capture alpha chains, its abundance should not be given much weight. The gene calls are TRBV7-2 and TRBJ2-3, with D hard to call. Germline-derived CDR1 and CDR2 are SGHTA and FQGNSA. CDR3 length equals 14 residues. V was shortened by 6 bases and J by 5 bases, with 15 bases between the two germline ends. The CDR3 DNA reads TGTGCCAGCAGTCCTGGGTTAGCCGTAGATACGCAGTATTTT. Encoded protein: CASSPGLAVDTQYF. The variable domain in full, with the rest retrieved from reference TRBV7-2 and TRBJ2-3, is GAGVSQSPSNKVTEKGKDVELRCDPISGHTALYWYRQSLGQGLEFLIYFQGNSAPDKSGLPSDRFSAERTGGSVSTLTIQRTQQEDSAVYLCASSPGLAVDTQYFGPGTRLTVL.

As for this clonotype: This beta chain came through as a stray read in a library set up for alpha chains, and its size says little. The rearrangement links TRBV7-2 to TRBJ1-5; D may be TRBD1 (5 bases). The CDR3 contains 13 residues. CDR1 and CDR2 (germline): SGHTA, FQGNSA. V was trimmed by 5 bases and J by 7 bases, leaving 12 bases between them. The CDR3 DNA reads TGTGCCAGCAGCGTAGACAGCCAACAGCCCCAGCATTTT. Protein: CASSVDSQQPQHF. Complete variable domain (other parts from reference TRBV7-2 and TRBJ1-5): GAGVSQSPSNKVTEKGKDVELRCDPISGHTALYWYRQSLGQGLEFLIYFQGNSAPDKSGLPSDRFSAERTGGSVSTLTIQRTQQEDSAVYLCASSVDSQQPQHFGDGTRLSIL.

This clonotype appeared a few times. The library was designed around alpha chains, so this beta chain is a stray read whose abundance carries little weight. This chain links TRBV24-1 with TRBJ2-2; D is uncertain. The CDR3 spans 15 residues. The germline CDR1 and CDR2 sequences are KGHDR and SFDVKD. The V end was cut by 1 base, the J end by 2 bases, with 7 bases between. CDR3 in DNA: TGTGCCACCAGTGATTTCGGGCCAAACACCGGGGAGCTGTTTTTT. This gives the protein CATSDFGPNTGELFF.

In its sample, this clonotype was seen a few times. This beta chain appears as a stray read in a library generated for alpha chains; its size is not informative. CDR3: CASSLVGEQFF. The CDR3 bases are TGTGCCAGCAGCTTGGTGGGTGAGCAGTTCTTC. V gene TRBV5-4 combines with J gene TRBJ2-1; D gene unclear. Looked up from germline, CDR1 is SGHNT and CDR2 is YYREEE (reference sequence). The CDR3 length is 11 residues. V shed 0 bases and J shed 9 bases, with 4 bases lying between them.

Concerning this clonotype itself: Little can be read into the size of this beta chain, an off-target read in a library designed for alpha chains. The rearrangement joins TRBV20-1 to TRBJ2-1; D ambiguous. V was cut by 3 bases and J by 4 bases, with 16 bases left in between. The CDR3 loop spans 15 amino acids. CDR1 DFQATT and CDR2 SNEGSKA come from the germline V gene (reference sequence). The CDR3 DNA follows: TGCAGTGCTAGGGTAGTCGGGCAGGAGTACAATGAGCAGTTCTTC. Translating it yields CSARVVGQEYNEQFF.

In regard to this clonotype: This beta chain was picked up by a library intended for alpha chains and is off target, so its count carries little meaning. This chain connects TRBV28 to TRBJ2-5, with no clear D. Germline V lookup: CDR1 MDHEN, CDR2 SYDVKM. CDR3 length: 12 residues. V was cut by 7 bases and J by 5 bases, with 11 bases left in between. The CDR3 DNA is TGTGCCAGCACCAAGCTAGGGGAGACCCAGTACTTC. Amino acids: CASTKLGETQYF.

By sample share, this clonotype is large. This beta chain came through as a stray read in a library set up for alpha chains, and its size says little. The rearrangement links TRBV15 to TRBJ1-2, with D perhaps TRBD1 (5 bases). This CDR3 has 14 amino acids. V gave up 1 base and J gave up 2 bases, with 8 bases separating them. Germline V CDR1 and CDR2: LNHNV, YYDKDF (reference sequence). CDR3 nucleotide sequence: TGTGCCACCAGCAGAGCAGGGTTCAACTATGGCTACACCTTC. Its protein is CATSRAGFNYGYTF.

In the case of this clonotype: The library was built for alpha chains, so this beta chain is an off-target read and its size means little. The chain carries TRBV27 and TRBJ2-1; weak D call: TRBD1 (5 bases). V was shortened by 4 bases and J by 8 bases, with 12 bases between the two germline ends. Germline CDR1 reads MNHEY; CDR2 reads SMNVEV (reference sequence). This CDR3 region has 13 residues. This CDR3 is CASSSYQGDEQFF. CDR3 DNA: TGTGCCAGCAGTTCTTATCAGGGCGATGAGCAGTTCTTC.

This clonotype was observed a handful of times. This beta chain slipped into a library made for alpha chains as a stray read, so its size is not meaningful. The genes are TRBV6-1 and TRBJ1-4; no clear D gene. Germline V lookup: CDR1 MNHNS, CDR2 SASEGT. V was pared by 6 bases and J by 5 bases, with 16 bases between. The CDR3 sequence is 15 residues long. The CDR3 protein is CASSRGPPWNEKLFF. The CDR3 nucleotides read TGTGCCAGCAGCCGCGGTCCACCATGGAATGAAAAACTGTTTTTT.

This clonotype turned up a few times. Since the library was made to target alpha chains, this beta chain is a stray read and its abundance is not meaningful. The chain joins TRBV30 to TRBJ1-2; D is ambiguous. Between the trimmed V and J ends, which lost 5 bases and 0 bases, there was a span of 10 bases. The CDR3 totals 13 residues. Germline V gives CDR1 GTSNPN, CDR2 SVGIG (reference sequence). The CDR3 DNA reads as TGTGCCTGGGCCGTTCAAGCTAACTATGGCTACACCTTC. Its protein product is CAWAVQANYGYTF.

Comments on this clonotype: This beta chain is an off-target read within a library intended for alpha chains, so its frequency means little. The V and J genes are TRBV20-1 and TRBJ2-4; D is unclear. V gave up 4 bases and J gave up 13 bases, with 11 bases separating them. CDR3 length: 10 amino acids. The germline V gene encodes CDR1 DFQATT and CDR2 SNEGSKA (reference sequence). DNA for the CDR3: TGCAGTGCTACTTCGGAGAAGCAGTACTTC. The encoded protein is CSATSEKQYF.

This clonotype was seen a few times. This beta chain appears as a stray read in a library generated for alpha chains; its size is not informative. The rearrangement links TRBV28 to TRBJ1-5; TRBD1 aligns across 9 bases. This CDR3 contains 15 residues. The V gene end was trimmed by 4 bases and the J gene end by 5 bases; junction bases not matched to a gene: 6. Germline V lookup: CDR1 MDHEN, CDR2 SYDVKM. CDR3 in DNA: TGTGCCAGCAGTTACTCTGACAGGGGGTATCAGCCCCAGCATTTT. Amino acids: CASSYSDRGYQPQHF.